One sample yielded the 7 T cell receptor beta chains listed below, sequenced in a study of T cell changes during pregnancy in multiple sclerosis. This table comes from immunoSEQ multiplex PCR, and its TCRdb copy is limited to in-frame clones, with some not included. The sample lists tens of thousands of clones, 70% to 90% occurring once. Sample: CD4+ T cells from peripheral blood mononuclear cells, taken in the first trimester of pregnancy. The receptor set was obtained from a female donor in good health, enrolled as a control in a pregnancy study.

The chain recombines TRBV18 with TRBJ2-7, with 9 bases lining up with TRBD1. Germline V gene lookup returns CDR1 KGHSH and CDR2 LQKENI. V lost 2 bases and J lost 0; bases outside the gene matches: 2. The CDR3 totals 15 residues. CDR3 in amino acids: CASSPGQGISYEQYF. Here the CDR3 DNA reads TGTGCCAGCTCACCAGGACAGGGGATCTCCTACGAGCAGTACTTC.

The chain is built from TRBV7-8 and TRBJ1-1, with D unresolved. The CDR3 covers 13 residues. Looked up from germline, CDR1 is SGHVS and CDR2 is FQNEAQ. Trimming took 1 base from V and 5 from J, leaving 8 bases between them. In DNA form, the CDR3 reads TGTGCCAGCAGCTTAGGGCTGAGGACTGAAGCTTTCTTT. Amino acid sequence: CASSLGLRTEAFF.

The chain recombines TRBV4-1 with TRBJ2-2; 7 nucleotides align to TRBD1. This CDR3 is 15 amino acids long. The ends lost 4 bases at V and 0 bases at J; junction bases unmatched: 2. The germline CDR1 and CDR2 sequences are MGHRA and YSYEKL. This CDR3 reads CASSLGQANTGELFF. DNA for the CDR3: TGCGCCAGCAGCCTTGGACAGGCGAACACCGGGGAGCTGTTTTTT.

The V call is TRBV7-2, the J call TRBJ2-7; 9 nucleotides agree with TRBD2. This CDR3 is built from 17 residues. Germline V lookup: CDR1 SGHTA, CDR2 FQGNSA. Trimming at V came to 5 bases and at J to 6 bases, leaving 17 bases not matched to a gene. DNA for the CDR3: TGTGCCAGCAGCCCGTCCCAAAGAAGCGGGAGGTTTATCGAGCAGTACTTC. Translating gives CASSPSQRSGRFIEQYF.

The rearrangement links TRBV4-1 to TRBJ2-1; the match to TRBD2 covers 12 bases. V shed 4 bases, J shed 7 bases, and the junction held 5 bases outside the gene matches. CDR3 length equals 15 residues. Germline V CDR1 and CDR2: MGHRA, YSYEKL. CDR3 in amino acids: CASSPLTSGRNEQFF. The DNA of the CDR3 is TGCGCCAGCAGCCCGCTGACTAGCGGGAGAAATGAGCAGTTCTTC.

The rearrangement joins TRBV2 to TRBJ2-1; 10 nucleotides agree with TRBD2. This CDR3 is built from 15 residues. CDR1 is SNHLY, CDR2 FYNNEI, per germline. V lost 10 bases and J lost 4; bases outside the gene matches: 10. CDR3 bases: TGTGCCATCCCATCCCGGACTAGCGGTTACAATGAGCAGTTCTTC. This encodes CAIPSRTSGYNEQFF.

This chain uses TRBV7-2 with TRBJ1-1, with D tentatively TRBD1 (6 bases). The CDR3 is 14 residues long. CDR1 SGHTA and CDR2 FQGNSA come from the germline V gene. The V and J ends lost 5 bases and 3 bases respectively, with 13 bases between them. Written as DNA, the CDR3 is TGTGCCAGCAGCGCGGGTAGGGGGTACACTGAAGCTTTCTTT. Its translation: CASSAGRGYTEAFF.